The rows below give T cell receptor beta chains drawn from one sample of a study of blood T cell repertoires in COVID-19. The table came from immunoSEQ multiplex PCR; TCRdb's copy has only in-frame clones and leaves some out. The repertoire holds 400,000 to 450,000 clones, with 75% to 90% as singletons. The sequenced sample consisted of PBMCs or T cells enriched from blood (not recorded which). The receptors derive from a man in his thirties or forties who had recovered from COVID-19. Each CDR3 is given with its conserved first and last residue. D genes are given only for firm matches. Clone size is given for some rows only: seen once, a few or many times, or a class if the clone is expanded.

j_call | v_call | clone_size | d_call | cdr3_nt | cdr3_aa
TRBJ2-2 | TRBV24-1 | - | - | TGTGCCACCAGTGATTGGGGGCTGCCTGCCGGGGAGCTGTTTTTT | CATSDWGLPAGELFF
TRBJ2-3 | TRBV3-1/TRBV3-2 | few | TRBD2 | TGTGCCAGCAGCCAAGATCCGGGCGGGAGTGCGTATTTT | CASSQDPGGSAYF
TRBJ1-1 | TRBV19 | - | TRBD1 | TGTGCCAGCCTGAGGGACAGACAGAACACTGAAGCTTTCTTT | CASLRDRQNTEAFF
TRBJ2-7 | TRBV28 | few | - | TGTGCCAGCAACGATAGGGGCCTGACGCCCTACGAGCAGTACTTC | CASNDRGLTPYEQYF
TRBJ2-7 | TRBV5-4 | - | - | TGTGCCAGCAGCTGGGACTTAGACTACGAGCAGTACTTC | CASSWDLDYEQYF
TRBJ2-2 | TRBV9 | - | - | TGTGCCAGCAGCGTAGACAGCTTTAACGGGGAGCTGTTTTTT | CASSVDSFNGELFF
TRBJ2-4 | TRBV27 | - | - | TGTGCCAGCAGTTCCTGGAGTTTGGCCAAAAACATTCAGTACTTC | CASSSWSLAKNIQYF
TRBJ2-7 | TRBV7-2 | - | TRBD1 | TGTGCCAGCAGCCCCCCCGGGACAGGTTACGAGCAGTACTTC | CASSPPGTGYEQYF
TRBJ1-2 | TRBV3-1/TRBV3-2 | - | - | TGTGCCAGCAGCCAAGCACAAAACTATGGCTACACCTTC | CASSQAQNYGYTF
TRBJ2-1 | TRBV29-1 | - | - | TGCAGCGTTGTAAGCCGGGGTACTTACAATGAGCAGTTCTTC | CSVVSRGTYNEQFF
TRBJ1-2 | TRBV18 | - | TRBD1 | TGTGCCAGCTCACCACGACAGGGGGGAGACTATGGCTACACCTTC | CASSPRQGGDYGYTF
TRBJ2-3 | TRBV15 | - | - | TGTGCCACCAGCAGAGACAGGTACACAGATACGCAGTATTTT | CATSRDRYTDTQYF
TRBJ2-1 | TRBV28 | - | TRBD2 | TGTGCCAGCAGTCCTGGGACTAGCGGGAGAGACGGCAATGAGCAGTTCTTC | CASSPGTSGRDGNEQFF
TRBJ2-5 | TRBV29-1 | - | - | TGCAGCGTTGATTCAGGTACCCAAGAGACCCAGTACTTC | CSVDSGTQETQYF
TRBJ1-2 | TRBV30 | - | - | TGTGCCTGGAGTGGAACAGGGTTCGTAGTGAACTATGGCTACACCTTC | CAWSGTGFVVNYGYTF
TRBJ1-5 | TRBV7-9 | - | TRBD1 | TGTGCCAGCAGCTCCGACAGGGGAAATCAGCCCCAGCATTTT | CASSSDRGNQPQHF
TRBJ2-7 | TRBV19 | - | - | TGTGCCAGTAGTGAGTCCGGACAGTCCGTTAGGTACTTC | CASSESGQSVRYF
TRBJ2-7 | TRBV28 | - | - | TGTGCCAGCAGAAGCCAGGGTCTGGGCGTAGCTTCTAGCTACGAGCAGTACTTC | CASRSQGLGVASSYEQYF
TRBJ2-1 | TRBV9 | few | - | TGTGCCAGCAGCGTAGAGGACCAAGGGAGCGTGTTCTTC | CASSVEDQGSVFF
TRBJ2-1 | TRBV5-1 | - | - | TGCGCCAGCAGCTTGGCCCCGTCGGATGAGCAGTTCTTC | CASSLAPSDEQFF
TRBJ2-1 | TRBV7-6 | - | - | TGTGCCAGCAGCTTAGTTTGGACTGACAATGAGCAGTTCTTC | CASSLVWTDNEQFF
TRBJ1-2 | TRBV6-1 | - | TRBD1 | TGTGCCAGCAGTGAGGACAGGGGAACTAACTATGGCTACACCTTC | CASSEDRGTNYGYTF
TRBJ2-1 | TRBV10-2 | - | - | TGCGCCAGCAGTCAGGGTCTCTACAATGAGCAGTTCTTC | CASSQGLYNEQFF
TRBJ2-2 | TRBV30 | - | TRBD1 | TGTGCCTGGAACAGGGGGATCGACACCGGGGAGCTGTTTTTT | CAWNRGIDTGELFF
TRBJ1-1 | TRBV10-1 | - | - | TGCGCCAGCAGTGATCCGGGGAGGACTGAAGCTTTCTTT | CASSDPGRTEAFF
TRBJ2-3 | TRBV7-9 | - | TRBD1 | TGTGCCAGCAGCTTAGGTCCCGGACAGGGGTTAGATACGCAGTATTTT | CASSLGPGQGLDTQYF
TRBJ1-1 | TRBV19 | - | - | TGTGCCAGTAGTCTCCGCCCAGGGTCAGTGAACACTGAAGCTTTCTTT | CASSLRPGSVNTEAFF
TRBJ2-3 | TRBV29-1 | few | - | TGCAGCGTGGGAGCGGAGAGGGGCACAGATACGCAGTATTTT | CSVGAERGTDTQYF
TRBJ2-7 | TRBV13 | - | TRBD1 | TGTGCCAGCGGCGAGACAGGGGTCTACGAGCAGTACTTC | CASGETGVYEQYF
TRBJ1-2 | TRBV28 | - | TRBD1 | TGTGCCAGCAGTCTCGGACAGGGTATGGGCTACACCTTC | CASSLGQGMGYTF
TRBJ1-1 | TRBV6-2/TRBV6-3 | - | - | TGTGCCAGCAACCCGGCGGGAGCTAACACTGAAGCTTTCTTT | CASNPAGANTEAFF
TRBJ2-1 | TRBV4-1 | - | TRBD2 | TGCGCCAGCAGCCAAGATGCGGGAGGATCCTACAATGAGCAGTTCTTC | CASSQDAGGSYNEQFF
TRBJ2-3 | TRBV7-8 | - | - | TGTGCCAGCAGCTTAGCGGGCAGGGTGAATACGCAGTATTTT | CASSLAGRVNTQYF
TRBJ1-1 | TRBV19 | - | TRBD1 | TGTGCCAGTAGTTCAGGACAGGGGGCTCGGACTGAAGCTTTCTTT | CASSSGQGARTEAFF
TRBJ2-5 | TRBV5-1 | - | - | TGCGCCAGCAGCTATGACAGAGAACAAGAGACCCAGTACTTC | CASSYDREQETQYF
TRBJ1-2 | TRBV19 | - | - | TGTGCCAGTAGTATACTTACAGACCTTAACTATGGCTACACCTTC | CASSILTDLNYGYTF
TRBJ1-4 | TRBV2 | - | TRBD1 | TGTGCCAGCAGTGGACAGGGCACCTATGAAAAACTGTTTTTT | CASSGQGTYEKLFF
TRBJ1-2 | TRBV6-5 | - | - | TGTGCCAGCAGTTACTCCGGGGGTGGCTACACCTTC | CASSYSGGGYTF
TRBJ2-3 | TRBV30 | few | - | TGTGCCTGGAGTCAGGGTTTTGGTGCAGATACGCAGTATTTT | CAWSQGFGADTQYF
TRBJ1-5 | TRBV7-2 | - | - | TGTGCCAGCAGCATAGGGCCCCGGGGGAGCAATCAGCCCCAGCATTTT | CASSIGPRGSNQPQHF
TRBJ2-7 | TRBV2 | - | - | TGTGCCAGCAGTGGTGACAATGGGGCCTCCTACGAGCAGTACTTC | CASSGDNGASYEQYF
TRBJ1-1 | TRBV5-1 | - | - | TGCGCCAGCAGCTCCGCGCAGGGTGGTGTAAAGACTGAAGCTTTCTTT | CASSSAQGGVKTEAFF
TRBJ2-1 | TRBV5-5 | - | - | TGTGCCAGCAGCTTGGGGGGTCGAAGGGAGCGCCCCTCCTACAATGAGCAGTTCTTC | CASSLGGRRERPSYNEQFF
TRBJ1-1 | TRBV4-1 | - | - | TGCGCCAGCAGCCACCGTTGGGGAGGGGCTGAAGCTTTCTTT | CASSHRWGGAEAFF
TRBJ1-2 | TRBV10-3 | - | TRBD1 | TGTGCCATCAGGGGGGACAGGGCCGGTGGCTACACCTTC | CAIRGDRAGGYTF
TRBJ2-2 | TRBV20-1 | once | - | TGCAGTGCTAGTCGGGGAACCGGGGAGCTGTTTTTT | CSASRGTGELFF
TRBJ2-7 | TRBV6-5 | - | TRBD1 | TGTGCCAGCAGAAACAGGGGTTCCTACGAGCAGTACTTC | CASRNRGSYEQYF